One and the same sample provided the 7 T cell receptor beta chains below, sequenced in a study of vaccination and CD4 T cells after COVID-19. The Oncomine TCR Beta short-read assay was applied to DNA of cultured CD4+ T cells. One entry per CDR3 protein results from TCRdb running MiXCR on the PCR reads. The data contain some 18,000 distinct CDR3 sequences, around two fifths of them singletons. Sample treatment: 10-day PBMC culture with coronavirus spike peptide pools or control peptides (ViraFEST assay). These TCRs are of unknown antigen specificity. This sample comprised CD4+ T cells from blood, cultured in vitro, obtained after SARS-CoV-2 vaccination. The receptors were gathered from a human donor who had recovered from COVID-19.

The chain combines TRBV7-3 with TRBJ2-1; possible D gene TRBD2, 6 bases. The CDR3 is made up of 16 amino acids. CDR1 is SGHTA, CDR2 FQGTGA, per germline. V was trimmed by 1 base and J by 8 bases, leaving 18 bases between them. CDR3 nucleotide sequence: TGTGCCAGCAGCTTAATGGGGCCGGGAGCGTCTGATGAGCAGTTCTTC. Translating gives CASSLMGPGASDEQFF.

This clonotype was seen a handful of times. This chain uses TRBV6-2 or TRBV6-3 with TRBJ2-3, with 10 bases matching TRBD2. Trimming took 4 bases from V and 0 from J; bases not matched to a gene: 1. CDR3 length equals 15 residues. Per the germline V gene, CDR1 is MNHEY and CDR2 is SVGEGT. This CDR3 reads CASSLTSGSTDTQYF. The CDR3 region has the DNA TGTGCCAGCAGTTTGACTAGCGGGAGCACAGATACGCAGTATTTT.

This chain links TRBV20-1 with TRBJ2-5; D is ambiguous. The CDR3 spans 15 residues. Germline lookup yields CDR1 DFQATT and CDR2 SNEGSKA (reference sequence). Trimming shortened V by 2 bases and J by 5 bases, and 18 bases separated the two germline ends. The CDR3 DNA is TGCAGTGCTAGACCTTCCCCTGGTCGCAGCGAGACCCAGTACTTC. Its translation is CSARPSPGRSETQYF.

In its sample, this clonotype was seen a few times. The gene calls are TRBV20-1 and TRBJ1-5; no reliable D call. Trimming took 1 base from V and 5 from J, leaving 9 bases between them. Germline CDR1 reads DFQATT; CDR2 reads SNEGSKA (reference sequence). This CDR3 contains 13 residues. The CDR3 protein is CSARVRGYQPQHF. Here the CDR3 DNA reads TGCAGTGCTAGAGTGAGAGGGTATCAGCCCCAGCATTTT.

This clonotype was detected only a few times. V is TRBV7-9 and J is TRBJ1-1; a possible D gene is TRBD1 (6 bases). Germline lookup yields CDR1 SEHNR and CDR2 FQNEAQ (reference sequence). Deletions cut 5 bases from V and 1 base from J, with 11 bases between. This CDR3 is built from 14 residues. CDR3 nucleotides: TGTGCCAGCAGCACCCGACAGGAGAACACTGAAGCTTTCTTT. It codes for CASSTRQENTEAFF.

The chain joins TRBV7-2 to TRBJ2-7, with unresolved D. Trimming removed 3 bases at V and 7 bases at J, with 13 bases between. The CDR3 spans 13 residues. Looked up from germline, CDR1 is SGHTA and CDR2 is FQGNSA. The CDR3: CASSFPPSREQYF. CDR3 in DNA: TGTGCCAGCAGCTTCCCGCCGTCTAGGGAGCAGTACTTC.

The table lists this clonotype with a count of one. The V call is TRBV20-1, the J call TRBJ1-2, with unresolved D. The germline CDR1 and CDR2 sequences are DFQATT and SNEGSKA (reference sequence). This CDR3 region has 13 residues. V was clipped by 7 bases and J by 3 bases, with 15 bases between them. The CDR3 bases are TGCAGTGGGCCTCTGGGTTCAGACTATGGCTACACCTTC. This translates into CSGPLGSDYGYTF.